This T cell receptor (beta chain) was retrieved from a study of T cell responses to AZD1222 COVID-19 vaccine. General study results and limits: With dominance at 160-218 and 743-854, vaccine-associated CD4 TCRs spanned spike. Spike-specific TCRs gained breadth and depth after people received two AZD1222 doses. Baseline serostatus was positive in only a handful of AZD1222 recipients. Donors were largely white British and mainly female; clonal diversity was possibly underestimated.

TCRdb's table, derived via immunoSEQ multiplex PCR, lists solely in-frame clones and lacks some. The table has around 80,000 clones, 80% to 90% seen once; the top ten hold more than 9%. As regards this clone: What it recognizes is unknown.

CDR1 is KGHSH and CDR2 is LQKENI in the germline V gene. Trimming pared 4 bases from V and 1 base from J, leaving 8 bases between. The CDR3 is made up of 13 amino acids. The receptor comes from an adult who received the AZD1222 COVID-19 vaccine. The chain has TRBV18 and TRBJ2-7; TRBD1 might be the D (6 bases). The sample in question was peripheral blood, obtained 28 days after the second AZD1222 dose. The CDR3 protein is CASSRQASYEQYF. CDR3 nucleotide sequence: TGTGCCAGCTCACGACAGGCATCCTACGAGCAGTACTTC.